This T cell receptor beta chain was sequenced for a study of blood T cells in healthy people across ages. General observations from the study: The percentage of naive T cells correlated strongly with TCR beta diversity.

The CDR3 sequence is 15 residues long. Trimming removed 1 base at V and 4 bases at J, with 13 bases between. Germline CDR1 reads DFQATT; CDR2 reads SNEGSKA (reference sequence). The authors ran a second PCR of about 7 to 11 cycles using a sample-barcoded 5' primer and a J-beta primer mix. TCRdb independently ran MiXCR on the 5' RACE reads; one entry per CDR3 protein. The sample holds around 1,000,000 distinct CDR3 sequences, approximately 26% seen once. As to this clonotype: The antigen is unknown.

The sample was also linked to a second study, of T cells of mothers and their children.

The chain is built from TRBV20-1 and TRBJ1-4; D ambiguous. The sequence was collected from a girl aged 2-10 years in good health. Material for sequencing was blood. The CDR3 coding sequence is TGCAGTGCTAGAGGAGGCGGACCGGTTAATGAAAAACTGTTTTTT. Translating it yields CSARGGGPVNEKLFF.